One and the same sample provided the 11 T cell receptor beta chains below, sequenced in a study of T cell responses to AZD1222 COVID-19 vaccine. Measured with immunoSEQ multiplex PCR; TCRdb has only the in-frame clones, and not every one. Of tens of thousands of clones listed, over 60% are singletons. The sample was peripheral blood, taken on day 0 of AZD1222 vaccination. The source of these receptors is an adult in good health.

This chain uses TRBV6-9 with TRBJ2-3; 9 positions match TRBD2. Germline CDR1 reads MNHGY; CDR2 reads SVAAGI. This CDR3 has 15 amino acids. The junction had 5 bases not matched to a gene; V was cut back by 2 bases and J by 5 bases. The CDR3 region has the DNA TGTGCCAGCAGTTATGGGCTAGCGGGGAGAGATACGCAGTATTTT. It translates to CASSYGLAGRDTQYF.

The chain carries TRBV3-1 (or the pseudogene TRBV3-2) and TRBJ2-1; 12 nucleotides align to TRBD2. Germline trimming cut 4 bases from V and 0 bases from J; bases unmatched to any gene: 7. CDR3 length equals 18 residues. Germline values: CDR1 LGHDT, CDR2 YNNKEL (reference sequence). The CDR3 DNA reads TGTGCCAGCAGCCCAACTAGCGGGGGGCTGAGCTCCTACAATGAGCAGTTCTTC. Translated, it gives CASSPTSGGLSSYNEQFF.

The chain combines TRBV5-5 with TRBJ2-5, with 11 bases fitting TRBD2. The CDR3 is 16 residues long. The V gene's germline CDR1 is SGHKS and CDR2 YYEKEE (reference sequence). With V trimmed by 0 bases and J by 5 bases, 6 bases remained unmatched. CDR3 loop: CASSLAYSGGAETQYF. DNA of the CDR3: TGTGCCAGCAGCTTGGCATATAGCGGGGGGGCGGAGACCCAGTACTTC. Complete variable domain (other parts from reference TRBV5-5 and TRBJ2-5): DAGVTQSPTHLIKTRGQQVTLRCSPISGHKSVSWYQQVLGQGPQFIFQYYEKEERGRGNFPDRFSARQFPNYSSELNVNALLLGDSALYLCASSLAYSGGAETQYFGPGTRLLVL.

V gene TRBV2 combines with J gene TRBJ1-6; D perhaps matches TRBD1 (6 bases). The CDR3 runs 14 residues. Looked up from germline, CDR1 is SNHLY and CDR2 is FYNNEI. V lost 8 bases to trimming and J lost 6 bases, with 14 bases between them. The CDR3 protein is CASRFDRSNSPLHF. CDR3 DNA sequence: TGTGCCAGCCGTTTCGACAGGAGTAATTCACCCCTCCACTTT. Full variable domain (missing parts from reference TRBV2 and TRBJ1-6): EPEVTQTPSHQVTQMGQEVILRCVPISNHLYFYWYRQILGQKVEFLVSFYNNEISEKSEIFDDQFSVERPDGSNFTLKIRSTKLEDSAMYFCASRFDRSNSPLHFGNGTRLTVT.

The chain carries TRBV4-1 and TRBJ1-5, with 8 nucleotides matching TRBD1. Germline V gene lookup returns CDR1 MGHRA and CDR2 YSYEKL. This CDR3 comprises 14 residues. Trimming took 4 bases from V and 9 from J; bases not matched to a gene: 8. For the CDR3, the DNA is TGCGCCAGCAGCCCCGGGACAGGTCACAGGCCCCAGCATTTT. It is translated as CASSPGTGHRPQHF.

Here the CDR3 DNA reads TGTGCCAGCAGTTACGACAGTGGGGGCCTTAATGAAAAACTGTTTTTT. It specifies CASSYDSGGLNEKLFF. The rearrangement links TRBV6-5 to TRBJ1-4; D perhaps matches TRBD1 (6 bases). This CDR3 contains 16 residues. V dropped 2 bases and J dropped 4 bases, with 14 bases sitting between them. In germline, CDR1 is MNHEY, CDR2 SVGAGI.

The chain joins TRBV4-1 to TRBJ1-1, with D unclear. Germline values: CDR1 MGHRA, CDR2 YSYEKL. CDR3 length: 15 amino acids. The V gene lost 1 base and the J gene lost 2 bases, with 11 bases spanning the gap. The CDR3 reads CASSQAPVGNTEAFF. The CDR3 DNA reads TGCGCCAGCAGCCAAGCCCCGGTGGGCAACACTGAAGCTTTCTTT.

J is TRBJ1-1 and V is TRBV7-9; D is possibly TRBD1 (6 bases). The length of the CDR3 is 14 residues. The germline gives CDR1 SEHNR, CDR2 FQNEAQ (reference sequence). Trimming cost V 7 bases and J 5 bases, with 17 bases left between them. The CDR3 DNA sequence: TGTGCCAGCACCCCAGGGTGGGGGCAGACTGAAGCTTTCTTT. Translating it yields CASTPGWGQTEAFF.

The chain joins TRBV13 to TRBJ2-2; 11 bases agree with TRBD2. CDR1 PRHDT and CDR2 FYEKMQ come from the germline V gene (reference sequence). The CDR3 loop spans 18 amino acids. With V trimmed by 3 bases and J by 6 bases, 12 bases remained unmatched. The CDR3 region is CASSFPSGGLEHSGELFF. Written as DNA, the CDR3 is TGTGCCAGCAGCTTCCCTAGCGGGGGGCTCGAACATTCCGGGGAGCTGTTTTTT.

CDR3 DNA sequence: TGTGCCAGCAGCTCTAAGTGGACGCTCCCTAACTATGGCTACACCTTC. Amino acids: CASSSKWTLPNYGYTF. The chain employs TRBV5-5 and TRBJ1-2; D ambiguous. The V end lost 3 bases, the J end lost 0 bases, and 15 bases lay between the germline ends. The CDR3 loop spans 16 amino acids. Germline V CDR1 and CDR2: SGHKS, YYEKEE (reference sequence).

V is TRBV6-5 and J is TRBJ2-1, with D hard to call. Germline V lookup: CDR1 MNHEY, CDR2 SVGAGI. This CDR3 contains 13 residues. Trimming took 7 bases from V and 7 from J, leaving 14 bases between them. CDR3 DNA sequence: TGTGCCAGCAAAGTTCCGACGAAAAATGAGCAGTTCTTC. Encoded protein: CASKVPTKNEQFF.